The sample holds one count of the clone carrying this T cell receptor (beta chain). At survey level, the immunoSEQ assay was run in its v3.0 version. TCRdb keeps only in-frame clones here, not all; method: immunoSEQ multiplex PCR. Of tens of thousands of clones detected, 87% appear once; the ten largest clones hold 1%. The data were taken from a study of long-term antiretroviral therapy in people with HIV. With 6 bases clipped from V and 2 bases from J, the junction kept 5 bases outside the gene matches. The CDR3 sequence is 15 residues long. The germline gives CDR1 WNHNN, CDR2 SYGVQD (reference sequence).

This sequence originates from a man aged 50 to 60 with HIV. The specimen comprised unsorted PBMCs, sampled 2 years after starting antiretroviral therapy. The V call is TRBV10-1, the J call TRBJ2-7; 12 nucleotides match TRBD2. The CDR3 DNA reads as TGCGCCAGCAGCCCGGGACTAGCGGGCGCCTACGAGCAGTACTTC. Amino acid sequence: CASSPGLAGAYEQYF.